Sequencing of this TCR beta chain was carried out in a study of cytomegalovirus exposure and HLA in healthy donors. Study-level points and caveats: Presence/absence analysis assumed near-uniform sequencing depth across donors.

Turning to this clone: The antigen is not known.

Per germline, CDR1 SGHKS and CDR2 YYEKEE (reference sequence). The CDR3 consists of 15 residues. V gave up 1 base and J gave up 3 bases, with 14 bases separating them. 13 Jbeta primers and 60 Vbeta primers were used for the PCR. The assay was immunoSEQ multiplex PCR, and TCRdb's table has in-frame clones only and misses some. The sample has 85,000 to 130,000 clones; about 71% are singletons. The source material was PBMCs. This clonotype originated in a boy aged 5-17 years in good health and CMV-seronegative. This chain uses TRBV5-5 with TRBJ2-7; possible D gene TRBD2, 6 bases. This CDR3 is CASSLMRAGSYEQYF. The CDR3 coding sequence is TGTGCCAGCAGCTTGATGAGAGCGGGTAGCTACGAGCAGTACTTC.